This T cell receptor (beta chain) was identified during a study of blood T cell repertoires in COVID-19. Looking at the study overall: Whether acute or convalescent, the COVID-19 samples came from the United States, Italy and Spain. PBMCs, B-cell-depleted T cells, or T cells were the source of the cDNA or gDNA that made up the material.

Authors' data handling: Amplifying reference gene primers gave estimates of nucleated cell counts. The assay was immunoSEQ multiplex PCR, and TCRdb's table has in-frame clones only and misses some. The DNA gave D and trimming, while V, J and clone size come from that table. The sample contains 150,000 to 180,000 clones, 80% of which appear only once. V was cut by 6 bases and J by 10 bases, with 8 bases left in between. Germline lookup yields CDR1 DFQATT and CDR2 SNEGSKA (reference sequence). The CDR3 length is 9 residues. The receptor comes from a man between 60 and 75 years old with acute or convalescent COVID-19. This chain connects TRBV20-1 to TRBJ2-3; a possible D gene is TRBD1 (5 bases). The sequenced sample was peripheral blood. The CDR3 sequence: CSAQGAQYF. CDR3 bases: TGCAGTGCCCAGGGTGCGCAGTATTTT.